This TCR beta chain was sequenced for a study of cytomegalovirus exposure and HLA in healthy donors. Study-wide results and limits: In a later analysis, an Asian-associated ancestry cluster reportedly showed fewer N-insertions than the roughly 700-donor mean. Researchers catalogued under 200 TCR beta chains as cytomegalovirus-associated. TCR beta sequences numbering under 20,000 were associated with HLA alleles at 0.05 false discovery rate in a later analysis. A later analysis, which compared TCR beta chains of equal frequency, found the HLA-associated ones more clonally expanded.

Regarding this clone: Its matching antigen is unknown.

Amplification used 60 Vbeta primers and 13 Jbeta primers. Generated by immunoSEQ multiplex PCR, the TCRdb table keeps only in-frame clones and is missing some. The sample has approximately 160,000 clones, roughly four fifths seen once. CDR3 length: 12 residues. Germline loops: CDR1 MNHEY, CDR2 SVGAGI. V dropped 6 bases and J dropped 5 bases, with 10 bases sitting between them. Specimen: PBMCs. This clonotype originated in a man aged 18-30 years in good health and CMV-seronegative. The chain has TRBV6-5 and TRBJ2-5; D might be TRBD1 (5 bases). The CDR3 DNA reads TGTGCCAGCAGCGACAGACAGGAGACCCAGTACTTC. This sequence encodes CASSDRQETQYF.